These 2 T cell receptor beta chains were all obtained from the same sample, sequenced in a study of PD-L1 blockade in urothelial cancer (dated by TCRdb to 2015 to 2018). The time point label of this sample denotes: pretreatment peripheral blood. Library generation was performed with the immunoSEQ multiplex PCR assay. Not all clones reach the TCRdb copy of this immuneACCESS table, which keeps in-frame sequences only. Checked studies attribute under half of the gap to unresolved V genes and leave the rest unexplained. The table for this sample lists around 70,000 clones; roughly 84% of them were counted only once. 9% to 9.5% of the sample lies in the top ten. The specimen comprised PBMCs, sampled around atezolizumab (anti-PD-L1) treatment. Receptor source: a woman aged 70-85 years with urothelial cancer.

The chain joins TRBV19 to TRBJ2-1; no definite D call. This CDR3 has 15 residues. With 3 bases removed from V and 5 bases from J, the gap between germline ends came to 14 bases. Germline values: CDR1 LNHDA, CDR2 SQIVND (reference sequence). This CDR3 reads CASSIGRSEDNEQFF. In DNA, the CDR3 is TGTGCCAGTAGTATTGGTCGGTCTGAGGACAATGAGCAGTTCTTC.

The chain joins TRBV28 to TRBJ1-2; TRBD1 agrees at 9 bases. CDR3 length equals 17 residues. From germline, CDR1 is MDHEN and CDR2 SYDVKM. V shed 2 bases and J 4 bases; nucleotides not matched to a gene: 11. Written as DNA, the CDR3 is TGTGCCAGCAGTTTAAGTCATAGGGACAGGGTTGGCTATGGCTACACCTTC. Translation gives CASSLSHRDRVGYGYTF.